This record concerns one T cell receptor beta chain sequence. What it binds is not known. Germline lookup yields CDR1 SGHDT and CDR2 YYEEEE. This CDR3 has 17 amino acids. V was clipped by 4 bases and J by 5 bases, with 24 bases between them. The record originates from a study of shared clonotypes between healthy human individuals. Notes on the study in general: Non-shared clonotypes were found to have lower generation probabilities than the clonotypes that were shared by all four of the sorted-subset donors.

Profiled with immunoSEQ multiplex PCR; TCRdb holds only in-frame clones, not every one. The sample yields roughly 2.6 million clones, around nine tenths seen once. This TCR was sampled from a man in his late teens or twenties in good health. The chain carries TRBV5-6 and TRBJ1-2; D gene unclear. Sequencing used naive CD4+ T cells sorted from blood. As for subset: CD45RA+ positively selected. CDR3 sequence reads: CASSKSPGFAGVYGYTF. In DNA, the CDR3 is TGTGCCAGCAGCAAATCGCCGGGGTTCGCTGGGGTATATGGCTACACCTTC.